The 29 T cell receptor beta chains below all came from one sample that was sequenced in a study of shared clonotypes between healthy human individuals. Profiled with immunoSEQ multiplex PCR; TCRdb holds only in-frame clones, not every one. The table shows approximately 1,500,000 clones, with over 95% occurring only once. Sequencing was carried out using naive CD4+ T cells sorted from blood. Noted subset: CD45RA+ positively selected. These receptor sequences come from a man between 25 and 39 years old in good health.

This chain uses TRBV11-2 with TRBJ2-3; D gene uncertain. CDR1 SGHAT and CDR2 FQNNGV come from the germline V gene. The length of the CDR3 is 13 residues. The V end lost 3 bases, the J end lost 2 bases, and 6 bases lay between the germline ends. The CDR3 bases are TGTGCCAGCAGCTTCGCTAACACAGATACGCAGTATTTT. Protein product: CASSFANTDTQYF.

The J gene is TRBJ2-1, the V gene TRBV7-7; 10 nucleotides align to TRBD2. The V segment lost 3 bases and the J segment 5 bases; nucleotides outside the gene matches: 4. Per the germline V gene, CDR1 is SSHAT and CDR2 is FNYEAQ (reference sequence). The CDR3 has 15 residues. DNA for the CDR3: TGTGCCAGCAGCTTCGGACTAGCGGCCAACAATGAGCAGTTCTTC. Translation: CASSFGLAANNEQFF.

CDR3 nucleotides: TGTGCCAGCCGGGACAGGGGCAATCAGCCCCAGCATTTT. Translating it yields CASRDRGNQPQHF. The V and J genes are TRBV6-5 and TRBJ1-5, with TRBD1 matching over 9 bases. The V and J ends lost 8 bases and 2 bases, in that order; junction bases with no gene match: 1. Germline values: CDR1 MNHEY, CDR2 SVGAGI. The CDR3 spans 13 residues.

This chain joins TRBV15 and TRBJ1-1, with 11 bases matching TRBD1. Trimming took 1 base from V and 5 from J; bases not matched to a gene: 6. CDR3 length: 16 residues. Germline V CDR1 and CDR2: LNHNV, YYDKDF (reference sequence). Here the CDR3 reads CATSRVHGTGGTEAFF. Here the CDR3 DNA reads TGTGCCACCAGCAGAGTACATGGGACAGGGGGTACTGAAGCTTTCTTT.

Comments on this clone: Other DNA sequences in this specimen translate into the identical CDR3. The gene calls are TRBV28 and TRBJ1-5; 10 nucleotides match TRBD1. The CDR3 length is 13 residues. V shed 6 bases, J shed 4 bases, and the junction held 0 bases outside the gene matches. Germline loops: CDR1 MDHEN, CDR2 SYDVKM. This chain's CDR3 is CASRGQGNQPQHF. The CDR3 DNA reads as TGTGCCAGCAGGGGACAGGGGAATCAGCCCCAGCATTTT.

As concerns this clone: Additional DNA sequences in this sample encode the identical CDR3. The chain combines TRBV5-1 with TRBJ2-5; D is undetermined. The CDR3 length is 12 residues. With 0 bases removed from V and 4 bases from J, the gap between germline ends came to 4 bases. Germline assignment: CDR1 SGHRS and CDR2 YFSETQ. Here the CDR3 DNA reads TGCGCCAGCAGCTTGGGGGCAGAGACCCAGTACTTC. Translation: CASSLGAETQYF.

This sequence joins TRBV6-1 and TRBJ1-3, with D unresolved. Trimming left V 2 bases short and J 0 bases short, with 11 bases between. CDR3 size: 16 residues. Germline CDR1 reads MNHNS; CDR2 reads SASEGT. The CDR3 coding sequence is TGTGCCAGCAGTGAACCCACAAGGAGCTCTGGAAACACCATATATTTT. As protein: CASSEPTRSSGNTIYF.

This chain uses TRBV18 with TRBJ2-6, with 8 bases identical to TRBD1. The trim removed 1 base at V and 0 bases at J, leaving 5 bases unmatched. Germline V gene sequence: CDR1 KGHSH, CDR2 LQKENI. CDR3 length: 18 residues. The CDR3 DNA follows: TGTGCCAGCTCACCACGAGGACAGGGAAACTCTGGGGCCAACGTCCTGACTTTC. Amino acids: CASSPRGQGNSGANVLTF.

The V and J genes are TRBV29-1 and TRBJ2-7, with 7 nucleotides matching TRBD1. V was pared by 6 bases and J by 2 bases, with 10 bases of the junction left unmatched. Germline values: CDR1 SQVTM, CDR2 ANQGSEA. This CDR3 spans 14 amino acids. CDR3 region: CSVETGQYAYEQYF. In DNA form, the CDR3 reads TGCAGCGTGGAAACGGGACAGTACGCCTACGAGCAGTACTTC.

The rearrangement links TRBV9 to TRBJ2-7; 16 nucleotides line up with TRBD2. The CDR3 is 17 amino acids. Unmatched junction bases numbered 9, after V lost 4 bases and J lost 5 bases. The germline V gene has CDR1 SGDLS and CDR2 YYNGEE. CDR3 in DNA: TGTGCCAGCAGCCCCGGGACTAGCGGGAGGGTTAAGGACGAGCAGTACTTC. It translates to CASSPGTSGRVKDEQYF.

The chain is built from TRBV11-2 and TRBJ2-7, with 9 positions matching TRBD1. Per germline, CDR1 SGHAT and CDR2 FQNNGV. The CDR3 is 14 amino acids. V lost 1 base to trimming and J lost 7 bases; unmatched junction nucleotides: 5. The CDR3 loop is CASSLGGTGWEQYF. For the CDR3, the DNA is TGTGCCAGCAGCTTAGGAGGGACAGGGTGGGAGCAGTACTTC.

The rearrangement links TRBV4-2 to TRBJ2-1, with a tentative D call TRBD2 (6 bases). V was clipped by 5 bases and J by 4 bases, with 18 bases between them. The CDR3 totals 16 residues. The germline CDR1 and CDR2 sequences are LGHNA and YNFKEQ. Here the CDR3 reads CASSLPGDSSYNEQFF. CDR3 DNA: TGTGCCAGCAGCTTGCCCGGGGACTCCTCGTACAATGAGCAGTTCTTC.

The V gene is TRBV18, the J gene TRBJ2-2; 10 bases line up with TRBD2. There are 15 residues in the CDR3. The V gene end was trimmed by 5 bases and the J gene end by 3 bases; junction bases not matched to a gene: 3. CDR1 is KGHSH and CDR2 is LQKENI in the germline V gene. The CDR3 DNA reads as TGTGCCAGCTCAAGCGGACTAGCGGACACCGGGGAGCTGTTTTTT. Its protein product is CASSSGLADTGELFF.

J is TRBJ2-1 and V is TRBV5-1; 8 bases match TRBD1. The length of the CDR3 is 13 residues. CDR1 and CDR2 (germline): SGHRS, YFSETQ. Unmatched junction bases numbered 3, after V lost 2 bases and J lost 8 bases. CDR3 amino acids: CASSFPGGDEQFF. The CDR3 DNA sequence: TGCGCCAGCAGCTTCCCAGGGGGCGATGAGCAGTTCTTC.

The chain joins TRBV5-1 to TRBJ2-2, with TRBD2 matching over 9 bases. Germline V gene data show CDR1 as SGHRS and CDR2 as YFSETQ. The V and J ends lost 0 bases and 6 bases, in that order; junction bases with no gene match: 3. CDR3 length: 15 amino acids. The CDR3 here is CASSLVAGVPGELFF. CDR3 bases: TGCGCCAGCAGCTTGGTAGCGGGAGTCCCCGGGGAGCTGTTTTTT.

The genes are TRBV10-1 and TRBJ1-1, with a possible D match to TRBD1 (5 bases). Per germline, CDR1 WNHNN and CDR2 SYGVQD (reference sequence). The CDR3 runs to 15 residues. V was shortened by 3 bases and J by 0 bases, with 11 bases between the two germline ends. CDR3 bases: TGCGCCAGCAGTGAAAAAGGGGCCTTGAACACTGAAGCTTTCTTT. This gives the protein CASSEKGALNTEAFF.

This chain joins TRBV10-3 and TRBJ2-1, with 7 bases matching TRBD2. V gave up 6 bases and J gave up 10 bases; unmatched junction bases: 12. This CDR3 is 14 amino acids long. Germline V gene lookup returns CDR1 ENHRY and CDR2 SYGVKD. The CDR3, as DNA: TGTGCCATCAGCGGACTAGTTGTGGTCGGGGAGCAGTTCTTC. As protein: CAISGLVVVGEQFF.

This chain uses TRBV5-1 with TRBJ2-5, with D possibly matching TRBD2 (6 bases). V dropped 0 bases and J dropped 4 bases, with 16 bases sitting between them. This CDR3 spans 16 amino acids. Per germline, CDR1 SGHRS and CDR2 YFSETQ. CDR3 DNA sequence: TGCGCCAGCAGCTTGGTTCCTGGGCAGGGAGGAGAGACCCAGTACTTC. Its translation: CASSLVPGQGGETQYF.

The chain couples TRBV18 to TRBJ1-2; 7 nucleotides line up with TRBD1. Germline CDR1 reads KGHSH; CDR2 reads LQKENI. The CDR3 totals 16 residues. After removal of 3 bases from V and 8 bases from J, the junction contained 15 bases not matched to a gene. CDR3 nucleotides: TGTGCCAGCTCACCTTTAGAAGGCTCTGCAGGGGGAGGCTACACCTTC. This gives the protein CASSPLEGSAGGGYTF.

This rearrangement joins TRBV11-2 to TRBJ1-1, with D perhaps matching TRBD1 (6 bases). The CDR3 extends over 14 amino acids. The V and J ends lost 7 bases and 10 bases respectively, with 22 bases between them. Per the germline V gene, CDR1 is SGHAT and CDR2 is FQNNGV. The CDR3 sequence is CASTFSQGRTVAFF. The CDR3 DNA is TGTGCCAGCACCTTCTCACAGGGCCGAACCGTAGCTTTCTTT.

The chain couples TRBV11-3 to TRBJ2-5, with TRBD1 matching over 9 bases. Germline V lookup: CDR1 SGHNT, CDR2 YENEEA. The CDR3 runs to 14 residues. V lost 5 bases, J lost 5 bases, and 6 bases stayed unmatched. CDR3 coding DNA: TGTGCCAGCAGCCTAACAGGGGGCTCGGAGACCCAGTACTTC. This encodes CASSLTGGSETQYF.

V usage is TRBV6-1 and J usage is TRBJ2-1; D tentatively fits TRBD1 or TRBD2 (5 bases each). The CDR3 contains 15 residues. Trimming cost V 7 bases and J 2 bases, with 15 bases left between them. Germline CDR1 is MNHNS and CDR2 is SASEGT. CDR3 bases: TGTGCCAGCATCCTCGGGACGCTCACCTACAATGAGCAGTTCTTC. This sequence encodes CASILGTLTYNEQFF.

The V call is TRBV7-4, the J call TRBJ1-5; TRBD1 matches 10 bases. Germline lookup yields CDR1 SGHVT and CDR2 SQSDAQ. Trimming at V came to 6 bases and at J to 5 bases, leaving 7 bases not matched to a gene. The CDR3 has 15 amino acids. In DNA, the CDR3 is TGTGCCAGCAGGTCCGGGACAGGGGCTTATCAGCCCCAGCATTTT. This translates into CASRSGTGAYQPQHF.

The CDR3 reads CASGLASNRQGKDTQYF. Here the CDR3 DNA reads TGTGCTAGTGGTTTGGCCTCCAACAGACAGGGGAAAGATACGCAGTATTTT. This chain uses TRBV12-5 with TRBJ2-3; 8 bases align to TRBD1. Germline trimming cut 1 base from V and 5 bases from J; bases unmatched to any gene: 11. The CDR3 is made up of 17 amino acids. Germline V gene lookup returns CDR1 LGHNT and CDR2 FRNRAP.

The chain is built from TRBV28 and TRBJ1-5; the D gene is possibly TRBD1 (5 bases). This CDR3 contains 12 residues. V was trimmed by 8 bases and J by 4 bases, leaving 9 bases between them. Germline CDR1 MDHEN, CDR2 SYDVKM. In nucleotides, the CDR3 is TGTGCCAGCGGGGACCCGAATCAGCCCCAGCATTTT. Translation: CASGDPNQPQHF.

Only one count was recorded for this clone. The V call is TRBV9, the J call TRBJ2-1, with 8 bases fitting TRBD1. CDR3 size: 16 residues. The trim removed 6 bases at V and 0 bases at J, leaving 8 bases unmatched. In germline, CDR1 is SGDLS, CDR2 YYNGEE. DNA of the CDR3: TGTGCCAGCACCCCAGGGGGCGGGAACTCCTACAATGAGCAGTTCTTC. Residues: CASTPGGGNSYNEQFF.

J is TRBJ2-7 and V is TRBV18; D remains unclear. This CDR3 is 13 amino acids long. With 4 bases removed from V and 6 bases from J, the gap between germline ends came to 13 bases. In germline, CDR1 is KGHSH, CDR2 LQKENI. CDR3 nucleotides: TGTGCCAGCTCACTCCGGGTAAACTCCGAGCAGTACTTC. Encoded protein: CASSLRVNSEQYF.

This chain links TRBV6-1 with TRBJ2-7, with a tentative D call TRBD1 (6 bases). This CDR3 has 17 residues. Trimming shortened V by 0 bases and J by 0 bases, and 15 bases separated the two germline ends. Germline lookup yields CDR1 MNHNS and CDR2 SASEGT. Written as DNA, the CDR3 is TGTGCCAGCAGTGAAGCTACAGGGAGCCCCCTCTCCTACGAGCAGTACTTC. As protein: CASSEATGSPLSYEQYF.

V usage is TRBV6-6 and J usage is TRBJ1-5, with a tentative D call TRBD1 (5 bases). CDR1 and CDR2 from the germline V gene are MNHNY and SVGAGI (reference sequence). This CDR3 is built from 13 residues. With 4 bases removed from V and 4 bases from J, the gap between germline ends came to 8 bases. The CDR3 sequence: CASSWRGNQPQHF. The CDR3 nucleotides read TGTGCCAGCAGTTGGCGGGGGAATCAGCCCCAGCATTTT.